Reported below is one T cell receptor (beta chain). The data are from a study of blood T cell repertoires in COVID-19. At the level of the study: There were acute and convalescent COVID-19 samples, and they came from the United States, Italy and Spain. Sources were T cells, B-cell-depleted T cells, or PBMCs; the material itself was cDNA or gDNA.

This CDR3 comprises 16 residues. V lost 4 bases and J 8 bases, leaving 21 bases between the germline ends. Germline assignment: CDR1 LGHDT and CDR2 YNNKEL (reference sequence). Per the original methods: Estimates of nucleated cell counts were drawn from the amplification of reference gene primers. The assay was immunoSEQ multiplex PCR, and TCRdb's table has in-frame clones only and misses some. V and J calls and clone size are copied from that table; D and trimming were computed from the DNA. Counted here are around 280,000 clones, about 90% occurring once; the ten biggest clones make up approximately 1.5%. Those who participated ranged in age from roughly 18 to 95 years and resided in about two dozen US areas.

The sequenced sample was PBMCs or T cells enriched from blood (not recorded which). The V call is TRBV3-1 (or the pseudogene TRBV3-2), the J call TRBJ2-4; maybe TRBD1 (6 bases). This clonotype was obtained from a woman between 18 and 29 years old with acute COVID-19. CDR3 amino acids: CASSPRGGWVKDIQYF. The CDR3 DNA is TGTGCCAGCAGCCCGAGAGGGGGTTGGGTTAAGGACATTCAGTACTTC.